Following are 15 T cell receptor beta chains from one sample sequenced in a study of early T cells in non-severe SARS-CoV-2 infection. A single record per CDR3 protein comes from TCRdb applying MiXCR to the 5' RACE reads. This repertoire shows fewer than 85,000 distinct CDR3 sequences, 14% found once; its top ten account for approximately 4%. This sample comprised whole blood, obtained at baseline. All receptors derive from an adult who was a healthcare worker with PCR-confirmed SARS-CoV-2 infection or an uninfected control (not recorded which).

This clonotype occurred many times. This chain uses TRBV5-4 with TRBJ2-3; 16 nucleotides line up with TRBD2. This CDR3 is built from 18 residues. From germline, CDR1 is SGHNT and CDR2 YYREEE (reference sequence). The V gene end was trimmed by 1 base and the J gene end by 3 bases; junction bases not matched to a gene: 5. The CDR3: CASSLRGLAGGGTDTQYF. CDR3 nucleotide sequence: TGTGCCAGCAGCTTGAGGGGACTAGCGGGAGGGGGAACAGATACGCAGTATTTT.

This clonotype has a handful of counts. This CDR3 reads CASSLAEYGREGYEQYF. The CDR3 DNA is TGCGCCAGCAGCTTGGCTGAATACGGGCGGGAAGGCTACGAGCAGTACTTC. The gene calls are TRBV5-1 and TRBJ2-7; possibly TRBD2 for D (6 bases). Trimming left V 0 bases short and J 3 bases short, with 19 bases between. The CDR3 is 17 amino acids. Germline values: CDR1 SGHRS, CDR2 YFSETQ.

V usage is TRBV7-9 and J usage is TRBJ2-1, with TRBD1 identical over 12 bases. The CDR3 sequence is 15 residues long. Trimming at V came to 11 bases and at J to 8 bases, leaving 13 bases not matched to a gene. Germline V gene lookup returns CDR1 SEHNR and CDR2 FQNEAQ (reference sequence). CDR3 sequence (DNA): TGTGCCTCTGCACTCGGGACAGGGGGCGTTGATGAGCAGTTCTTC. Translation gives CASALGTGGVDEQFF.

This sequence joins TRBV6-5 and TRBJ2-5, with D possibly being TRBD1 or TRBD2 (5 bases each). CDR3 size: 13 residues. Per the germline V gene, CDR1 is MNHEY and CDR2 is SVGAGI. Trimming removed 4 bases at V and 5 bases at J, with 11 bases between. The CDR3 protein is CASSSGAEETQYF. Here the CDR3 DNA reads TGTGCCAGCAGTTCCGGGGCCGAGGAGACCCAGTACTTC.

This clonotype has at least ten counts. The rearrangement links TRBV7-2 to TRBJ2-5; TRBD1 is a possible D gene (5 bases). The CDR3 length is 14 residues. Germline V CDR1 and CDR2: SGHTA, FQGNSA. V lost 0 bases and J lost 2, with 7 bases in between. The CDR3 is CASSLAGLQETQYF. Here the CDR3 DNA reads TGTGCCAGCAGCTTAGCGGGGCTTCAAGAGACCCAGTACTTC.

The chain couples TRBV2 to TRBJ1-6; TRBD1 aligns across 7 bases. The germline V gene encodes CDR1 SNHLY and CDR2 FYNNEI. This CDR3 region has 15 residues. Trimming at V came to 4 bases and at J to 10 bases, leaving 10 bases not matched to a gene. CDR3 nucleotides: TGTGCCAGCAGTGGCCAACGGACAGGCGCCTCACCCCTCCACTTT. It codes for CASSGQRTGASPLHF.

Ten or more counts support this clonotype. The V call is TRBV24-1, the J call TRBJ2-5; the D is unclear. With 7 bases removed from V and 5 bases from J, the gap between germline ends came to 13 bases. Germline assignment: CDR1 KGHDR and CDR2 SFDVKD. CDR3 length: 13 residues. The CDR3, as DNA: TGTGCCACCAGCCGGGCCCCCCGGGAGACCCAGTACTTC. Translated, it gives CATSRAPRETQYF.

By frequency in the sample, this clonotype is medium-sized. This chain links TRBV5-1 with TRBJ2-2, with 13 bases fitting TRBD2. CDR3 length: 17 amino acids. The trim removed 3 bases at V and 0 bases at J, leaving 2 bases unmatched. Per germline, CDR1 SGHRS and CDR2 YFSETQ. In nucleotides, the CDR3 is TGCGCCAGCAGCTGGACTAGCGGGAGCCCGAACACCGGGGAGCTGTTTTTT. Amino acid sequence: CASSWTSGSPNTGELFF.

This clonotype was counted at least ten times. The CDR3 DNA follows: TGTGCCTGGGAGCGGGAAATCGGGGAGCTGTTTTTT. It is translated as CAWEREIGELFF. The chain couples TRBV30 to TRBJ2-2; 7 bases are a match to TRBD2. The CDR3 is 12 amino acids. Germline-derived CDR1 and CDR2 are GTSNPN and SVGIG (reference sequence). The ends lost 5 bases at V and 7 bases at J; junction bases unmatched: 4.

The rearrangement links TRBV20-1 to TRBJ2-5, with TRBD2 identical over 13 bases. This CDR3 contains 16 residues. Germline loops: CDR1 DFQATT, CDR2 SNEGSKA (reference sequence). V shed 4 bases and J 1 base; nucleotides not matched to a gene: 6. CDR3 in amino acids: CSATTGTSGTQETQYF. The CDR3 DNA reads as TGCAGTGCTACCACCGGGACTAGCGGGACCCAAGAGACCCAGTACTTC.

V is TRBV7-9 and J is TRBJ2-7; a possible D gene is TRBD1 (5 bases). CDR3 length equals 13 residues. Germline CDR1 and CDR2: SEHNR and FQNEAQ (reference sequence). Trimming removed 4 bases from V and 0 bases from J, with 7 bases in between. This CDR3 reads CASSYRSSYEQYF. The CDR3 region has the DNA TGTGCCAGCAGCTACAGGTCCTCCTACGAGCAGTACTTC.

The table lists this clonotype with a few counts. This chain uses TRBV20-1 with TRBJ2-3; 7 bases are a match to TRBD2. The germline CDR1 and CDR2 sequences are DFQATT and SNEGSKA (reference sequence). CDR3 length: 14 residues. With V trimmed by 4 bases and J by 2 bases, 6 bases remained unmatched. The DNA of the CDR3 is TGCAGTGCTACCCGACTAGCTGCCACAGATACGCAGTATTTT. Protein sequence: CSATRLAATDTQYF.

The J gene is TRBJ2-7, the V gene TRBV28; TRBD2 matches at 11 bases. The CDR3 totals 15 residues. The germline V gene encodes CDR1 MDHEN and CDR2 SYDVKM. The V segment lost 6 bases and the J segment 3 bases; nucleotides outside the gene matches: 7. The DNA for the CDR3 is TGTGCCAGCAGCGTTCCGGGACTAGCGGTCTACGAGCAGTACTTC. Translating gives CASSVPGLAVYEQYF.

This chain links TRBV10-2 with TRBJ2-7; D not resolved. CDR3 size: 15 residues. CDR1 is WSHSY, CDR2 SAAADI, per germline. The V and J ends lost 3 bases and 3 bases respectively, with 15 bases between them. The CDR3: CASSDGVAFSYEQYF. The DNA of the CDR3 is TGCGCCAGCAGTGATGGGGTAGCATTTAGCTACGAGCAGTACTTC.

The chain has TRBV27 and TRBJ2-7; either TRBD1 or TRBD2 may supply D (5 bases each). Germline CDR1 reads MNHEY; CDR2 reads SMNVEV (reference sequence). The germline V and J ends were trimmed by 9 bases and 1 base, with 19 bases remaining between them. This CDR3 region has 15 residues. CDR3: CASWTQGRGSYEQYF. Here the CDR3 DNA reads TGTGCCAGTTGGACCCAGGGTCGCGGGTCCTACGAGCAGTACTTC.